These T cell receptor beta chains were read from a single sample in a study of blood T cell repertoires in COVID-19. The assay was immunoSEQ multiplex PCR, and TCRdb's table has in-frame clones only and misses some. The sample comprises some 490,000 clones, approximately 85% of which are singletons, and approximately 2.9% rests with the top ten. The specimen sequenced was peripheral blood. These TCRs come from a human donor in a cohort sampled during active COVID-19. The CDR3 runs from the conserved cysteine through the conserved F or W.

TRBV27 | CASSLGQGYEQFF
TRBV15 | CATRHLADANTGELFF
TRBV18 | CASSPFKSGSGEEQYF
TRBV27 | CASSFDTSGSLGAGELFF
TRBV29-1 | CSVGVSGNEQFF
TRBV30 | CAWRTGAGNTIYF
TRBV24-1 | CATSDSGTEIGYTF
TRBV28 | CASSFRHGIVSGNTIYF
TRBV6-2/TRBV6-3 | CASSDAHLRGGEDTEAFF
TRBV2 | CASTLTGNSNQPQHF
TRBV2 | CASSGPTGPSDTEAFF
TRBV9 | CASSVSSATDTQYF
TRBV29-1 | CSARSSGDSYNEQFF
TRBV18 | CASSPLLGQGGTEAFF
TRBV30 | CAWSVGSGSYEQYF
TRBV15 | CATSRGLAGGPSTDTQYF
TRBV5-1 | CASSLDTRGNEQFF
TRBV19 | CASGGAGWFSGANVLTF
TRBV5-8 | CASSLIRQTLRGRNQPQHF
TRBV7-8 | CASTYGQGSWETQYF
TRBV9 | CASSARTDSYTF
TRBV3-1/TRBV3-2 | CASSLLLGAAYNEQFF
TRBV6-2/TRBV6-3 | CASSFLLATDTQYF
TRBV9 | CASSQRSGLVAEQFF
TRBV28 | CASSLHREYGYTF
TRBV10-3 | CAISKGTTGDSQPQHF
TRBV30 | CAWSVQGIAKNIQYF